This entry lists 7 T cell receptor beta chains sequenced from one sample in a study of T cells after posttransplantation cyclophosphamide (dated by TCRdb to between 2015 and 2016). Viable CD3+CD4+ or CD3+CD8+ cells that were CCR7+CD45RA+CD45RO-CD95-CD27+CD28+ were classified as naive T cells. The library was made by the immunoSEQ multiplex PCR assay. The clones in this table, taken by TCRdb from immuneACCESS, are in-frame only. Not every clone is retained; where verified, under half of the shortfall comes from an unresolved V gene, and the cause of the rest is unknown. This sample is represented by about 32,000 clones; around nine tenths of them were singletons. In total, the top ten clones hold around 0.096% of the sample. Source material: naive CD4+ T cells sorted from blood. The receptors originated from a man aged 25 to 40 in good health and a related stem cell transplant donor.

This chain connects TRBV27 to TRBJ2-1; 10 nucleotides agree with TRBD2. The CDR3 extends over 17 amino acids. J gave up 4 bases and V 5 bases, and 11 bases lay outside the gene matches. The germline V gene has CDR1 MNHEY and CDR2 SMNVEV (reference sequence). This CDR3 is CASSLNRVAGGYNEQFF. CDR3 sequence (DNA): TGTGCCAGCAGTCTAAATCGGGTAGCGGGGGGTTACAATGAGCAGTTCTTC.

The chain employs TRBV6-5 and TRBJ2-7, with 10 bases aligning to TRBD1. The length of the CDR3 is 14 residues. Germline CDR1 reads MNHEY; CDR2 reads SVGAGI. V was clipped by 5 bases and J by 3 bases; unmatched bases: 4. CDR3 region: CASSTRTGGYEQYF. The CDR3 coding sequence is TGTGCCAGCAGTACCCGGACAGGGGGCTACGAGCAGTACTTC.

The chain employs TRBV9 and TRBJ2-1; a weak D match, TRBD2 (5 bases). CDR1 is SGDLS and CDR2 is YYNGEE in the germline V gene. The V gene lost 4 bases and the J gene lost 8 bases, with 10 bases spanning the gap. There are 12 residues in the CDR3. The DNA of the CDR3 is TGTGCCAGCAGCCCAGAGGACTATGAGCAGTTCTTC. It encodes CASSPEDYEQFF. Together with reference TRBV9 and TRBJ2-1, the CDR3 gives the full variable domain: DSGVTQTPKHLITATGQRVTLRCSPRSGDLSVYWYQQSLDQGLQFLIQYYNGEERAKGNILERFSAQQFPDLHSELNLSSLELGDSALYFCASSPEDYEQFFGPGTRLTVL.

For the CDR3, the DNA is TGTGCCAGCAATCTAACTGGGACACAGATGAACACTGAAGCTTTCTTT. This codes for CASNLTGTQMNTEAFF. J is TRBJ1-1 and V is TRBV27, with D perhaps matching TRBD1 (6 bases). V was clipped by 7 bases and J by 0 bases, with 18 bases between them. The CDR3 consists of 16 residues. The germline gives CDR1 MNHEY, CDR2 SMNVEV (reference sequence).

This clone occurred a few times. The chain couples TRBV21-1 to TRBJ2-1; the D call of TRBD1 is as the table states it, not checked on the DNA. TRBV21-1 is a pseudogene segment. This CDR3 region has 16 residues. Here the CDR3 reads CASSYQDGQFYNEQFF. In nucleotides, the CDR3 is TGTGCCAGCAGCTATCAAGACGGACAATTCTACAATGAGCAGTTCTTC.

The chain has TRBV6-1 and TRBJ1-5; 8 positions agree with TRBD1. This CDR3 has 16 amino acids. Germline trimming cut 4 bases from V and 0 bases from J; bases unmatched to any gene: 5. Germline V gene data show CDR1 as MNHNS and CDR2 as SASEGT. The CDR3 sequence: CASSAQGALSNQPQHF. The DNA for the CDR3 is TGTGCCAGCAGTGCCCAGGGGGCGCTTAGCAATCAGCCCCAGCATTTT.

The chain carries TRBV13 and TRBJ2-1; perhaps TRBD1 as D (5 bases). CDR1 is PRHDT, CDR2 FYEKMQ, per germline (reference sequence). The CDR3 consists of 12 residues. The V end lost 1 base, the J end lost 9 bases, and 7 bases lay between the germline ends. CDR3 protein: CASSLDRLEQFF. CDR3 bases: TGTGCCAGCAGCTTAGACAGGCTTGAGCAGTTCTTC.